This is a list of T cell receptor beta chains from one sample in a study of blood T cell repertoires in COVID-19. Libraries were prepared by immunoSEQ multiplex PCR; TCRdb keeps only in-frame clonotypes and omits some of them. Counted here are under 300,000 clones, about 83% occurring once; the ten biggest clones make up less than 2%. The sequenced sample was peripheral blood. The receptors come from a woman between 40 and 55 years old who had recovered from COVID-19. Both conserved end residues are part of each CDR3. The D gene is left open where the match is weak. Size values are once, few and many counts, or a class for expanded clones, and some rows have none.

cdr3_length j_call d_call clone_size v_call cdr3_nt cdr3_aa
15 TRBJ2-7 TRBD2 . TRBV5-5 TGTGCCAGCAGCTGGGGCGGGAGGGGGCTCTACGAGCAGTACTTC CASSWGGRGLYEQYF
16 TRBJ1-5 TRBD1 . TRBV24-1 TGTGCCACCAGTGACCGGACAGGGGGCTTCAATCAGCCCCAGCATTTT CATSDRTGGFNQPQHF
15 TRBJ1-5 . . TRBV28 TGTGCCAGCAGTCCTGGGAGGGGGACCAGTCAGCCCCAGCATTTT CASSPGRGTSQPQHF
16 TRBJ2-7 . . TRBV6-5 TGTGCCAGCAGTTACTCGATGTCAGGGAACGGGTACGAGCAGTACTTC CASSYSMSGNGYEQYF
13 TRBJ1-3 . . TRBV15 TGTGCCACCAGCAGAGGGCTAGGAGACACCATATATTTT CATSRGLGDTIYF
15 TRBJ1-4 TRBD1 . TRBV28 TGTGCCAGCAGTTTAGGTCAGGGGGTGGGGGAAAAACTGTTTTTT CASSLGQGVGEKLFF
17 TRBJ1-5 . . TRBV21-1 TGTGCCAGCAGCAGATATGACAGGGGTCCAAGCAATCAGCCCCAGCATTTT CASSRYDRGPSNQPQHF
12 TRBJ1-2 . . TRBV19 TGTGCCAGTAGTATTTCGAACTATGGCTACACCTTC CASSISNYGYTF
17 TRBJ1-3 TRBD1 . TRBV9 TGTGCCAGCAGCGCCCCCGCCGGGACAGGGGGCGGAAACACCATATATTTT CASSAPAGTGGGNTIYF
14 TRBJ2-7 TRBD1 . TRBV7-6 TGTGCCAGCAGCCCAGGGACAGGGGTCTACGAGCAGTACTTC CASSPGTGVYEQYF
14 TRBJ1-1 . few TRBV29-1 TGCAGCGTCGCCGGTGGGGGCTGGGTTACTGAAGCTTTCTTT CSVAGGGWVTEAFF
18 TRBJ1-3 . few TRBV5-4 TGTGCCAGCAGCCATAGGGCTTTGGGGCTCAACTCTGGAAACACCATATATTTT CASSHRALGLNSGNTIYF
15 TRBJ2-3 TRBD1 . TRBV28 TGTGCCAGCAGTAGAGGGGACAGGGTCGGAGATACGCAGTATTTT CASSRGDRVGDTQYF
19 TRBJ2-7 . . TRBV10-3 TGTGCCGTCGGGCCTTATCAGGGCAGGCAGGGCGACAGCTCCTACGAGCAGTACTTC CAVGPYQGRQGDSSYEQYF
13 TRBJ1-2 . few TRBV29-1 TGCAGCGTTATGGTAGGGAGTGGGTATGGCTACACCTTC CSVMVGSGYGYTF
15 TRBJ1-1 TRBD1 . TRBV7-9 TGTGCCAGCAGCTTAATGACAGGGGTGAACACTGAAGCTTTCTTT CASSLMTGVNTEAFF
14 TRBJ1-1 . . TRBV5-6 TGTGCCAGCAGCAGGGACTCTTCGAACACTGAAGCTTTCTTT CASSRDSSNTEAFF
15 TRBJ2-7 . . TRBV10-3 TGTGCCATCAGTGAGAGAAGGGACTTGGCCTACGAGCAGTACTTC CAISERRDLAYEQYF
14 TRBJ1-1 . . TRBV6-5 TGTGCCAGCCGCCGAGGGATAATGAACACTGAAGCTTTCTTT CASRRGIMNTEAFF
13 TRBJ1-2 . . TRBV28 TGTGCCAGCAGTTCAGGGAGGGGTTATGGCTACACCTTC CASSSGRGYGYTF
12 TRBJ2-1 . few TRBV19 TGTGCCAGTAGTGAAGGGGACAATGAGCAGTTCTTC CASSEGDNEQFF
14 TRBJ1-6 . . TRBV18 TGTGCCAGCTCACCGGGGAGAGATAATTCACCCCTCCACTTT CASSPGRDNSPLHF
11 TRBJ1-2 . few TRBV7-2 TGTGCCAGCAGCTTAGACTCCCTCTACACCTTC CASSLDSLYTF
13 TRBJ2-2 . . TRBV27 TGTGCCAGCAGAGCCCGAGACACCGGGGAGCTGTTTTTT CASRARDTGELFF
12 TRBJ2-1 . . TRBV12-3/TRBV12-4 TGTGCCAGCAGCCTAGGGGGAACGGGGCAGTTCTTC CASSLGGTGQFF
15 TRBJ1-3 . . TRBV28 TGTGCCAGCAGTTTATCCCGCCGAGGGGGAAACACCATATATTTT CASSLSRRGGNTIYF
15 TRBJ1-4 . . TRBV7-9 TGTGCCAGCAGCCAGTCCCGAGACAGTAATGAAAAACTGTTTTTT CASSQSRDSNEKLFF
15 TRBJ2-7 . . TRBV5-4 TGTGCCAGCAGCCCCCCAGGAGGGGGCTTATACGAGCAGTACTTC CASSPPGGGLYEQYF
15 TRBJ1-1 . . TRBV19 TGTGCCAGTAGTAGAAATAGACACGTCAAAAATGAAGCTTTCTTT CASSRNRHVKNEAFF
13 TRBJ2-1 TRBD1 . TRBV6-5 TGTGCCAGCAGCAGGACAGGGGGCTTTGAGCAGTTCTTC CASSRTGGFEQFF
16 TRBJ1-5 TRBD1 . TRBV18 TGTGCCAGCTCACCTGGGACAGGGGCCAGCAATCAGCCCCAGCATTTT CASSPGTGASNQPQHF
14 TRBJ1-1 . few TRBV6-2/TRBV6-3 TGTGCCAGCATCCCCGGGACAAGGAACACTGAAGCTTTCTTT CASIPGTRNTEAFF
14 TRBJ2-3 . . TRBV24-1 TGTGCCACCAGTACAGGCGGCCGAGCAGATACGCAGTATTTT CATSTGGRADTQYF
12 TRBJ1-5 . many TRBV10-1 TGCGCCAGTTCACAGGGAAATCAGCCCCAGCATTTT CASSQGNQPQHF
14 TRBJ1-2 TRBD1 . TRBV14 TGTGCCAGCAGCGGCCGGGACAGGGGGCTTGGCTACACCTTC CASSGRDRGLGYTF
15 TRBJ1-2 TRBD1 . TRBV19 TGTGCCAGTAGTACTAGAACGACAGGGGGCTATGGCTACACCTTC CASSTRTTGGYGYTF
13 TRBJ1-1 . once TRBV12-3/TRBV12-4 TGTGCCAGCAGCCAGGGGTTGGGAGAGACGGCTTTCTTT CASSQGLGETAFF
16 TRBJ1-1 TRBD1 . TRBV19 TGTGCCAGTAGTATTGGACAGGGGGTTTTTAACACTGAAGCTTTCTTT CASSIGQGVFNTEAFF
13 TRBJ2-7 TRBD1 . TRBV5-1 TGCGCCAGCAGTTCTGACAGGGGTGGCGAGCAGTACTTC CASSSDRGGEQYF
18 TRBJ1-5 TRBD1 . TRBV19 TGTGCCAGTAGTAGGGCAGGGACAGGCTTTAGTAGCAATCAGCCCCAGCATTTT CASSRAGTGFSSNQPQHF
15 TRBJ1-1 . . TRBV23-1 TGCGCCAGCAGTCAATCCCCAGGGCCGAACACTGAAGCTTTCTTT CASSQSPGPNTEAFF
15 TRBJ2-7 . . TRBV2 TGTGCCAGCAGTGTGGGGCAGCCTTTACTCTACGAGCAGTACTTC CASSVGQPLLYEQYF
13 TRBJ1-2 . . TRBV18 TGTGCCAGCTCACCAGGGGCCAACTATGGCTACACCTTC CASSPGANYGYTF
16 TRBJ2-5 TRBD2 . TRBV5-1 TGCGCCAGCAGCTTGGACACTAGCGGGGGGTGGGAGACCCAGTACTTC CASSLDTSGGWETQYF
16 TRBJ2-2 . few TRBV7-9 TGTGCCAGCAGCGCTAGGCTGGGGCCAAGACCCGGGGAGCTGTTTTTT CASSARLGPRPGELFF
11 TRBJ2-5 . . TRBV30 TGTGCCTGGACCCTCTCTGAGACCCAGTACTTC CAWTLSETQYF
16 TRBJ2-5 TRBD1 . TRBV7-7 TGTGCCAGCAGCCGACCGGGGACAGGGGGGGGAGAGACCCAGTACTTC CASSRPGTGGGETQYF
15 TRBJ1-2 TRBD1 . TRBV24-1 TGTGCCACCAGTGACGGGGACAGGGAGGGCTATGGCTACACCTTC CATSDGDREGYGYTF
12 TRBJ1-1 . once TRBV5-1 TGCGCCAGCAGCCCGGAGACGGGGGAAGCTTTCTTT CASSPETGEAFF
14 TRBJ1-4 . . TRBV6-5 TGTGCCAGTGGAAGGTCGGGGACTAATGAAAAACTGTTTTTT CASGRSGTNEKLFF
14 TRBJ1-2 . . TRBV5-6 TGTGCCAGCAGCTTGACAGGGTCGGACTATGGCTACACCTTC CASSLTGSDYGYTF
17 TRBJ2-6 TRBD1 . TRBV5-6 TGTGCCAGCAGCGTTCCGGGACAGGGGCCCGGGGCCAACGTCCTGACTTTC CASSVPGQGPGANVLTF
16 TRBJ1-2 . few TRBV7-9 TGTGCCAGCAGCTTGATTAGTCCCCGAGAAGCGGATGGCTACACCTTC CASSLISPREADGYTF
15 TRBJ2-3 TRBD2 . TRBV10-3 TGTGCCATCAGCCCTAGCGGGGTAGGGGCAGATACGCAGTATTTT CAISPSGVGADTQYF
18 TRBJ2-5 TRBD2 . TRBV4-2 TGTGCCAGCAGCCTCAACCCAAGACTAGCGGGGGGGGAAGAGACCCAGTACTTC CASSLNPRLAGGEETQYF